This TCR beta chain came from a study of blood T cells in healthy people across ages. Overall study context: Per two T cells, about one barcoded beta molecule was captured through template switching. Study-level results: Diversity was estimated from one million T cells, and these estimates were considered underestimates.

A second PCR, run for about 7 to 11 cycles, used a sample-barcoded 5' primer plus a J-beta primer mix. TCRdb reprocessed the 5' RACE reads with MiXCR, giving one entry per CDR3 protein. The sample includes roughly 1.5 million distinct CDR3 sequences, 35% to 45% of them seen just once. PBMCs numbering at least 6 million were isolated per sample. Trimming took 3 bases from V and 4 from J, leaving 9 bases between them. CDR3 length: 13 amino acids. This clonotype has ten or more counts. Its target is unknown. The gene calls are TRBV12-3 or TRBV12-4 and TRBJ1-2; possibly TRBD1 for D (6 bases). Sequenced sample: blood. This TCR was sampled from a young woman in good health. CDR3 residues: CASSLAGAYGYTF. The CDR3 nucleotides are TGTGCCAGCAGTTTGGCAGGGGCCTATGGCTACACCTTC.